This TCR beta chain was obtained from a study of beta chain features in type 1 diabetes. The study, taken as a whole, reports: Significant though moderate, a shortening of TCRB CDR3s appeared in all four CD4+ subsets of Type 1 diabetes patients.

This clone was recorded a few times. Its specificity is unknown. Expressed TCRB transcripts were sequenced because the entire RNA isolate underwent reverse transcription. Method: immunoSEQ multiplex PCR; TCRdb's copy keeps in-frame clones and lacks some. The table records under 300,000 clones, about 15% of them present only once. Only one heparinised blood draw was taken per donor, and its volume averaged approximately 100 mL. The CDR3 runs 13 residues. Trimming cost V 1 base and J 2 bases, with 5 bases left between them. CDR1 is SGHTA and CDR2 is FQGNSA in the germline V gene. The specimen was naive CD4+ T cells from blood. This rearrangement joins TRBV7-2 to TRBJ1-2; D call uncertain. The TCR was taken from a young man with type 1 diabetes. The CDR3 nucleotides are TGTGCCAGCAGCTTAGACGGGAACTATGGCTACACCTTC. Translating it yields CASSLDGNYGYTF.